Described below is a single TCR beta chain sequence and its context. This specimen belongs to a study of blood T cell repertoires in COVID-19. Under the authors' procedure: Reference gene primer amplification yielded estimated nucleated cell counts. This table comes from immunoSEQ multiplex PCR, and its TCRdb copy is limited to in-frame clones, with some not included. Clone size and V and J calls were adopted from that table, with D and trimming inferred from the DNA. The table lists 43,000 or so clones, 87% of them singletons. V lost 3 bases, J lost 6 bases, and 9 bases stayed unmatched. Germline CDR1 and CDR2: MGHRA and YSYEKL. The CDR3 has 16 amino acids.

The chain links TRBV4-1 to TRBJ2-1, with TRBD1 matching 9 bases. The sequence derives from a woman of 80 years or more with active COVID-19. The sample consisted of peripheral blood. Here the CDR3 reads CASSQRPGTGSNEQFF. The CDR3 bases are TGCGCCAGCAGCCAGCGGCCCGGGACAGGGTCCAATGAGCAGTTCTTC.